A selection of T cell receptor beta chains follows, all from one sample in a study of CD8 T cells in Susac syndrome. TCRdb re-derived calls from the immunoSEQ multiplex PCR reads in MiXCR, one entry per CDR3 protein. The profile shows about 150,000 distinct CDR3 sequences, approximately 95% of them singletons. Sequences were obtained from CD4+ T cells from PBMCs. These receptor sequences come from a human donor with Susac syndrome. CDR3s include the opening cysteine and the closing phenylalanine or tryptophan. The D gene is left open where the match is weak. Size tells how often a clone was seen (once, few, many) or the class of an expanded clone, and some rows leave it out.

v_call	d_call	clone_size	j_call	cdr3_aa	cdr3_nt
TRBV28	-	-	TRBJ1-1	CASSIGGPRTEAFF	TGTGCCAGCAGTATCGGGGGCCCAAGGACTGAAGCTTTCTTT
TRBV28	TRBD1	-	TRBJ2-7	CASNPGGLYEQYF	TGTGCCTCCAATCCAGGGGGCTTGTACGAGCAGTACTTC
TRBV5-6	TRBD2	-	TRBJ2-5	CASSPTGLAGETQYF	TGTGCCAGCAGCCCTACGGGACTAGCGGGAGAGACCCAGTACTTC
TRBV14	TRBD1	-	TRBJ2-3	CASSQVLTGQGRMSTDTQYF	TGTGCCAGCAGCCAAGTCCTGACCGGACAGGGACGTATGAGCACAGATACGCAGTATTTT
TRBV20-1	TRBD1	-	TRBJ2-3	CSADRGFSTDTQYF	TGCAGTGCCGACAGGGGATTTAGCACAGATACGCAGTATTTT
TRBV10-3	-	-	TRBJ1-2	CAVGRQTGYGYTF	TGTGCCGTTGGCCGACAGACAGGCTATGGCTACACCTTC
TRBV11-2	-	once	TRBJ2-5	CASSLEWGEGETQYF	TGTGCCAGCAGCTTAGAATGGGGAGAGGGGGAGACCCAGTACTTC
TRBV5-1	-	-	TRBJ2-7	CASSLGGLRDSYEQYF	TGCGCCAGCAGCTTGGGCGGACTCCGTGACTCCTACGAGCAGTACTTC
TRBV25-1	-	once	TRBJ2-5	CASLPAGGAGETQYF	TGTGCCAGCCTTCCGGCAGGTGGGGCTGGAGAGACCCAGTACTTC
TRBV11-2	-	-	TRBJ2-5	CASSFPHLGFQETQYF	TGTGCCAGCAGCTTCCCACACCTGGGCTTTCAAGAGACCCAGTACTTC